This TCR beta chain stems from a study of Ad26.COV2.S vaccination and SARS-CoV-2 variants. Study-wide background: Ad26.COV2.S given intramuscularly, once or twice 56 days apart.

Assay used: immunoSEQ multiplex PCR; TCRdb lists only in-frame clones, some missing. There are some 390,000 clones in the sample; 89% occur only once, and under 2% lies in the top ten. V was clipped by 4 bases and J by 4 bases; unmatched bases: 9. Germline CDR1 and CDR2: MDHEN and SYDVKM. The CDR3 consists of 16 residues. Documented treatment: roughly 18 received Ad26.COV2.S at low or high dose, single or two shots; about 5 received placebo; per-sample allocation not given. The investigators took samples on day 63 after the first vaccine or placebo injection. This receptor was taken from a person aged 18-65 years who received the Ad26.COV2.S COVID-19 vaccine or a placebo. The specimen comprised peripheral blood, sampled in a trial of Ad26.COV2.S vaccine versus placebo. This chain joins TRBV28 and TRBJ2-2; TRBD1 matches at 7 bases. The CDR3: CASSSARQGGTGELFF. The CDR3 DNA reads as TGTGCCAGCAGTTCCGCCCGACAGGGCGGCACCGGGGAGCTGTTTTTT.